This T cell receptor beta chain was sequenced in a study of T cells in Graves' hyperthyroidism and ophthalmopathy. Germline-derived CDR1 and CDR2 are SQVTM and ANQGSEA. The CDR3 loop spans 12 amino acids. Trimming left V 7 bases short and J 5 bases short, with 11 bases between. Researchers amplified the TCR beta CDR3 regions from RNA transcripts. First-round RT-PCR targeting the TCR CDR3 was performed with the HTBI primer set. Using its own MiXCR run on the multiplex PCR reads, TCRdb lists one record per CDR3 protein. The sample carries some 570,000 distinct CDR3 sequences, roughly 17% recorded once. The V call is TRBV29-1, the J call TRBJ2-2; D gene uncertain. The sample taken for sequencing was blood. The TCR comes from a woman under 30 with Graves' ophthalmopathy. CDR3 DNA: TGCAGCGCCGACTGGCAGACCGGGGAGCTGTTTTTT. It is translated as CSADWQTGELFF.